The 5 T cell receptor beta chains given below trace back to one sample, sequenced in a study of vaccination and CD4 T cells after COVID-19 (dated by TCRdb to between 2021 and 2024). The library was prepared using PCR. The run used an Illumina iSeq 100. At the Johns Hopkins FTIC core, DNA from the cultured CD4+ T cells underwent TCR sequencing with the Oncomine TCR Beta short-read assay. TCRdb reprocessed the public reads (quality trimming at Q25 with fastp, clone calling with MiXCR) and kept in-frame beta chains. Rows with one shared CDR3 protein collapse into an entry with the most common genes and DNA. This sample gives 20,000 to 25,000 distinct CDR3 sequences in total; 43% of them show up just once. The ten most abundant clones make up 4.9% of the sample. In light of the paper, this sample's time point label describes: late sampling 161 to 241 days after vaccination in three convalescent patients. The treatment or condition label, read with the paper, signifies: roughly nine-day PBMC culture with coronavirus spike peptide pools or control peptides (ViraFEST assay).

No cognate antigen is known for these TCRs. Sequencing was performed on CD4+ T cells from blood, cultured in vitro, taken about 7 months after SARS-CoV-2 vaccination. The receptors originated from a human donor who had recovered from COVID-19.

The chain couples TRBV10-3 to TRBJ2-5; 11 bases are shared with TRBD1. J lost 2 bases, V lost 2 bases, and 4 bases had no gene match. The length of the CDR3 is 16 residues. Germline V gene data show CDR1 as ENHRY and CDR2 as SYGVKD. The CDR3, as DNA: TGTGCCATCAGTGAGGGACAGGGGGCCAAGCAAGAGACCCAGTACTTC. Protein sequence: CAISEGQGAKQETQYF.

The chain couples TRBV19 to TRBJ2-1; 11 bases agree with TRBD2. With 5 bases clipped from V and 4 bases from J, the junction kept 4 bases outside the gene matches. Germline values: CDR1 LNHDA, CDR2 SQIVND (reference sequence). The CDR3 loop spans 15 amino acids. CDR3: CASSSGLAEYNEQFF. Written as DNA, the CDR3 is TGTGCCAGTAGTTCGGGACTAGCGGAATACAATGAGCAGTTCTTC. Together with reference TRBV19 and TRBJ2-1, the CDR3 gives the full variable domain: DGGITQSPKYLFRKEGQNVTLSCEQNLNHDAMYWYRQDPGQGLRLIYYSQIVNDFQKGDIAEGYSVSREKKESFPLTVTSAQKNPTAFYLCASSSGLAEYNEQFFGPGTRLTVL.

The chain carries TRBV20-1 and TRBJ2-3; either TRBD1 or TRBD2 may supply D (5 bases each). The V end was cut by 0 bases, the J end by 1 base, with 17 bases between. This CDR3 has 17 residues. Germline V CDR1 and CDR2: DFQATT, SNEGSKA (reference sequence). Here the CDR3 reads CSARESRGWRGTDTQYF. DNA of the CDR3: TGCAGTGCTAGAGAGTCGAGGGGTTGGCGGGGCACAGATACGCAGTATTTT.

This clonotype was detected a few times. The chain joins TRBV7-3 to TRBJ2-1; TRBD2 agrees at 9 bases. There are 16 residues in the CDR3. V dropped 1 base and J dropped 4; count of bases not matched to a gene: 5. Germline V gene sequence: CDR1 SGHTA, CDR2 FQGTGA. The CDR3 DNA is TGTGCCAGCAGCTTAAGTGTGACTAGCGGTTACAATGAGCAGTTCTTC. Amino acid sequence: CASSLSVTSGYNEQFF.

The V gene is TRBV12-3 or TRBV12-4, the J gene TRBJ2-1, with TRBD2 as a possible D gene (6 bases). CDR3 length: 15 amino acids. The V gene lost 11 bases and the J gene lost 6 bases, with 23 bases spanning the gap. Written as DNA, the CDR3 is TGTGCCGTAGGCAAAAGTGGAGGGAAATTCAATGAGCAGTTCTTC. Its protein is CAVGKSGGKFNEQFF.